Shown below are 28 T cell receptor beta chains from a single sample sequenced in a study of PD-1 blockade in classical Hodgkin lymphoma. Time point described: cycle 4 day 1 (C4D1), after less than 7 weeks of nivolumab. Brentuximab vedotin exposure varied, and every patient relapsed after autologous stem cell transplantation. Produced via immunoSEQ multiplex PCR; TCRdb's table is partial and in-frame only. The table lists around 100,000 clones, about nine tenths of them singletons. Sequencing used peripheral blood mononuclear cells (PBMCs), obtained before the fourth cycle of nivolumab. All receptors come from a human donor with classical Hodgkin lymphoma.

V is TRBV18 and J is TRBJ1-6, with no clear D. Germline V lookup: CDR1 KGHSH, CDR2 LQKENI. CDR3 length: 15 amino acids. With 4 bases removed from V and 9 bases from J, the gap between germline ends came to 16 bases. CDR3 nucleotides: TGTGCCAGCTCACGGGCCGGGATTCCTTCTTCACCCCTCCACTTT. It yields the protein CASSRAGIPSSPLHF.

The V gene is TRBV7-9, the J gene TRBJ1-2, with a weak D call TRBD1 (6 bases). With 5 bases removed from V and 2 bases from J, the gap between germline ends came to 9 bases. Germline V gene sequence: CDR1 SEHNR, CDR2 FQNEAQ (reference sequence). The CDR3 totals 13 residues. The CDR3 DNA sequence: TGTGCCAGCAGCATGGGGGGCAACTATGGCTACACCTTC. Its protein product is CASSMGGNYGYTF. Complete variable domain (other parts from reference TRBV7-9 and TRBJ1-2): DTGVSQNPRHKITKRGQNVTFRCDPISEHNRLYWYRQTLGQGPEFLTYFQNEAQLEKSRLLSDRFSAERPKGSFSTLEIQRTEQGDSAMYLCASSMGGNYGYTFGSGTRLTVV.

The chain's CDR3 is CASSLDRGGEFYNEQFF. The CDR3 DNA is TGTGCCAGCAGCTTAGATAGGGGGGGCGAGTTCTACAATGAGCAGTTCTTC. V gene TRBV7-8 combines with J gene TRBJ2-1; D possibly corresponds to TRBD2 (7 bases). The CDR3 extends over 17 amino acids. Germline assignment: CDR1 SGHVS and CDR2 FQNEAQ. Between the trimmed V and J ends, which lost 1 base and 3 bases, there was a span of 16 bases. The complete variable domain, with remaining parts taken from reference TRBV7-8 and TRBJ2-1, reads GAGVSQSPRYKVAKRGQDVALRCDPISGHVSLFWYQQALGQGPEFLTYFQNEAQLDKSGLPSDRFFAERPEGSVSTLKIQRTQQEDSAVYLCASSLDRGGEFYNEQFFGPGTRLTVL.

The J gene is TRBJ2-7, the V gene TRBV18, with 13 bases matching TRBD2. CDR1 KGHSH and CDR2 LQKENI come from the germline V gene. The CDR3 spans 20 residues. Trimming took 2 bases from V and 2 from J; bases not matched to a gene: 15. Here the CDR3 reads CASSPVANPGLAGPTYEQYF. CDR3 coding DNA: TGTGCCAGCTCACCAGTAGCAAATCCGGGACTAGCGGGGCCCACCTACGAGCAGTACTTC.

This sequence joins TRBV7-2 and TRBJ2-5; TRBD2 matches at 9 bases. V was clipped by 9 bases and J by 4 bases; unmatched bases: 9. Germline V gene data show CDR1 as SGHTA and CDR2 as FQGNSA. This CDR3 contains 14 residues. CDR3 coding DNA: TGTGCCAGTCTGGGCGGGGGGGCCGGAGAGACCCAGTACTTC. This encodes CASLGGGAGETQYF. Supplemented by reference TRBV7-2 and TRBJ2-5, the full variable domain reads GAGVSQSPSNKVTEKGKDVELRCDPISGHTALYWYRQSLGQGLEFLIYFQGNSAPDKSGLPSDRFSAERTGGSVSTLTIQRTQQEDSAVYLCASLGGGAGETQYFGPGTRLLVL.

The chain couples TRBV5-6 to TRBJ1-2; D remains ambiguous. V dropped 0 bases and J dropped 2 bases, with 8 bases sitting between them. CDR1 and CDR2 from the germline V gene are SGHDT and YYEEEE. The CDR3 contains 14 residues. CDR3 amino acids: CASSLVSANYGYTF. DNA for the CDR3: TGTGCCAGCAGCTTGGTATCGGCCAACTATGGCTACACCTTC.

This clone was counted only a few times. This chain links TRBV2 with TRBJ1-5, with TRBD1 as a possible D gene (5 bases). The CDR3 length is 14 residues. The germline V gene has CDR1 SNHLY and CDR2 FYNNEI. Trimming shortened V by 4 bases and J by 4 bases, and 11 bases separated the two germline ends. This chain's CDR3 is CASSGDSPNQPQHF. The DNA of the CDR3 is TGTGCCAGCAGTGGCGACAGCCCTAATCAGCCCCAGCATTTT.

This clone came up once. J is TRBJ2-5 and V is TRBV4-3; TRBD1 aligns across 7 bases. This CDR3 region has 15 residues. CDR1 LGHNA and CDR2 YSLEER come from the germline V gene. Losses at the gene ends were 0 bases for V and 3 bases for J; bases not matched to a gene: 4. The chain's CDR3 is CASSQDLTGEETQYF. The CDR3 nucleotides read TGCGCCAGCAGCCAAGATCTCACAGGGGAAGAGACCCAGTACTTC.

This clone occurred once. J is TRBJ1-4 and V is TRBV5-5; unclear D gene. Germline CDR1 and CDR2: SGHKS and YYEKEE (reference sequence). The CDR3 consists of 12 residues. The V and J ends lost 5 bases and 3 bases respectively, with 5 bases between them. The CDR3 here is CASRGANEKLFF. The CDR3 nucleotides read TGTGCCAGCAGGGGTGCTAATGAAAAACTGTTTTTT.

This sequence joins TRBV4-3 and TRBJ1-4; D is ambiguous. The ends were cut back, 0 bases at V and 10 bases at J, with 9 bases in the middle. Germline assignment: CDR1 LGHNA and CDR2 YSLEER. The CDR3 is 13 amino acids. The CDR3 DNA reads TGCGCCAGCAGCCAAGATTTGAACGGAAAACTGTTTTTT. Translating gives CASSQDLNGKLFF.

This clone appeared once. The chain combines TRBV5-6 with TRBJ1-2; tentative D call: TRBD1 (5 bases). CDR1 is SGHDT, CDR2 YYEEEE, per germline. The CDR3 runs to 15 residues. V was trimmed by 0 bases and J by 5 bases, leaving 14 bases between them. CDR3 DNA: TGTGCCAGCAGCTTGGCCGACGGGGCTAGGTATGGCTACACCTTC. It encodes CASSLADGARYGYTF.

The rearrangement links TRBV30 to TRBJ1-6, with unresolved D. This CDR3 comprises 13 residues. Germline V CDR1 and CDR2: GTSNPN, SVGIG (reference sequence). V was clipped by 4 bases and J by 8 bases, with 12 bases between them. The DNA of the CDR3 is TGTGCCTGGATTTTAGGGTCTGATTCACCCCTCCACTTT. Protein: CAWILGSDSPLHF.

The gene calls are TRBV5-1 and TRBJ2-3; 10 nucleotides match TRBD2. V shed 1 base, J shed 2 bases, and the junction held 4 bases outside the gene matches. The CDR3 has 16 residues. CDR1 is SGHRS and CDR2 is YFSETQ in the germline V gene. CDR3: CASSLRLAGFTDTQYF. DNA of the CDR3: TGCGCCAGCAGCTTGAGACTAGCGGGCTTCACAGATACGCAGTATTTT.

The rearrangement uses TRBV10-3 and TRBJ1-1; 9 nucleotides agree with TRBD1. The CDR3 is made up of 16 amino acids. V shed 6 bases, J shed 6 bases, and the junction held 14 bases outside the gene matches. The V gene's germline CDR1 is ENHRY and CDR2 SYGVKD. The CDR3 is CAISVSGTGRTPEAFF. The CDR3 DNA is TGTGCCATCAGCGTCTCCGGGACAGGGCGAACGCCTGAAGCTTTCTTT.

V is TRBV6-1 and J is TRBJ2-5, with a tentative D call TRBD1 (6 bases). CDR3 size: 12 residues. Trimming left V 6 bases short and J 5 bases short, with 10 bases between. Per germline, CDR1 MNHNS and CDR2 SASEGT. CDR3 nucleotides: TGTGCCAGCAGCAGGGGAGAGGAGACCCAGTACTTC. Its translation: CASSRGEETQYF.

The chain joins TRBV11-3 to TRBJ1-1, with D perhaps TRBD1 (5 bases). The V end lost 3 bases, the J end lost 4 bases, and 12 bases lay between the germline ends. The CDR3 totals 14 residues. Germline V CDR1 and CDR2: SGHNT, YENEEA. The CDR3 region has the DNA TGTGCCAGCAGCTTCTCCGGGGGGAGCACTGAAGCTTTCTTT. This codes for CASSFSGGSTEAFF. Combining the CDR3 with reference TRBV11-3 and TRBJ1-1 gives the whole variable domain EAGVVQSPRYKIIEKKQPVAFWCNPISGHNTLYWYLQNLGQGPELLIRYENEEAVDDSQLPKDRFSAERLKGVDSTLKIQPAELGDSAVYLCASSFSGGSTEAFFGQGTRLTVV.

CDR3 sequence reads: CASSGGVGQEAYEQYF. The DNA for the CDR3 is TGTGCCAGCAGCGGGGGTGTGGGACAGGAAGCCTACGAGCAGTACTTC. The chain carries TRBV7-9 and TRBJ2-7, with 8 bases that match TRBD1. The J segment lost 2 bases and the V segment lost 5 bases, leaving 11 bases of the junction unmatched. CDR1 SEHNR and CDR2 FQNEAQ come from the germline V gene (reference sequence). The CDR3 contains 16 residues.

The rearrangement links TRBV14 to TRBJ2-7; 7 positions match TRBD2. The CDR3 loop spans 16 amino acids. J was trimmed by 2 bases and V by 0 bases; bases with no gene match: 7. CDR1 and CDR2 from the germline V gene are SGHDN and FVKESK. The CDR3 region has the DNA TGTGCCAGCAGCCAAGATTGGCGGGGGAACGCCTACGAGCAGTACTTC. It is translated as CASSQDWRGNAYEQYF.

As concerns this clone: With a much larger clone just one base away, this may be a read error. The same CDR3 can be traced to other DNA sequences in this sample. The gene calls are TRBV27 and TRBJ1-5; D unclear. Germline CDR1 reads MNHEY; CDR2 reads SMNVEV (reference sequence). V was shortened by 0 bases and J by 2 bases, with 17 bases between the two germline ends. The CDR3 totals 18 residues. The CDR3 sequence: CASSLSGRFLKGNQPQHF. CDR3 nucleotide sequence: TGTGCCAGCAGTTTATCCGGACGGTTCCTCAAAGGCAATCAGCCCCAGCATTTT.

V is TRBV7-9 and J is TRBJ2-3, with D unresolved. This CDR3 is 11 amino acids long. Germline-derived CDR1 and CDR2 are SEHNR and FQNEAQ (reference sequence). Trimming took 5 bases from V and 5 from J, leaving 5 bases between them. The CDR3: CASSHQDTQYF. CDR3 coding DNA: TGTGCCAGCAGCCACCAAGATACGCAGTATTTT.

This rearrangement joins TRBV4-2 to TRBJ2-7, with D possibly TRBD2 on 6 matching bases. The CDR3 length is 15 residues. V lost 1 base to trimming and J lost 0 bases, with 10 bases between them. From germline, CDR1 is LGHNA and CDR2 YNFKEQ. DNA for the CDR3: TGTGCCAGCAGCCAAGTGCGGGGAGACTCCTACGAGCAGTACTTC. This sequence encodes CASSQVRGDSYEQYF.

V is TRBV2 and J is TRBJ2-3, with TRBD2 identical over 8 bases. The J segment lost 8 bases and the V segment lost 7 bases, leaving 11 bases of the junction unmatched. The CDR3 is made up of 14 amino acids. Germline V gene sequence: CDR1 SNHLY, CDR2 FYNNEI. This CDR3 is CASMNPGTRATQYF. The CDR3 nucleotides read TGTGCCAGCATGAACCCCGGGACTAGGGCTACGCAGTATTTT.

This clone is a singleton in its sample. This chain uses TRBV29-1 with TRBJ1-5, with D possibly TRBD1 on 6 matching bases. Germline V gene lookup returns CDR1 SQVTM and CDR2 ANQGSEA. This CDR3 spans 13 amino acids. V lost 6 bases, J lost 5 bases, and 14 bases lay in between. The CDR3 bases are TGCAGCGTCGCTGACAGGTTTGATCAGCCCCAGCATTTT. Translating it yields CSVADRFDQPQHF.

The chain carries TRBV19 and TRBJ1-2; D perhaps matches TRBD1 (5 bases). From germline, CDR1 is LNHDA and CDR2 SQIVND (reference sequence). The CDR3 consists of 17 residues. V was trimmed by 2 bases and J by 8 bases, leaving 24 bases between them. This chain's CDR3 is CASSIMQGRLSPYGYTF. The CDR3 nucleotides read TGTGCCAGTAGTATAATGCAGGGACGGCTTAGTCCTTACGGCTACACCTTC.

The V call is TRBV7-9, the J call TRBJ2-2; D ambiguous. Germline V gene lookup returns CDR1 SEHNR and CDR2 FQNEAQ (reference sequence). Between the trimmed V and J ends, which lost 4 bases and 5 bases, there was a span of 8 bases. The CDR3 has 13 residues. CDR3 loop: CASSSLGTGELFF. The CDR3 DNA reads as TGTGCCAGCAGCTCCCTGGGGACCGGGGAGCTGTTTTTT.

The V call is TRBV6-1, the J call TRBJ1-3; possible D gene TRBD1, 6 bases. V lost 4 bases and J lost 0, with 13 bases in between. Germline V gives CDR1 MNHNS, CDR2 SASEGT. The CDR3 runs to 16 residues. CDR3 nucleotide sequence: TGTGCCAGCAGTGGACTACAGGGAAACTCTGGAAACACCATATATTTT. This sequence encodes CASSGLQGNSGNTIYF.

The CDR3 reads CASSPGGTGELFF. The CDR3 DNA reads TGTGCCAGCAGCCCGGGGGGGACCGGGGAGCTGTTTTTT. V gene TRBV11-3 combines with J gene TRBJ2-2; TRBD2 aligns across 8 bases. Germline V gene data show CDR1 as SGHNT and CDR2 as YENEEA. The trim removed 5 bases at V and 5 bases at J, leaving 1 base unmatched. The CDR3 covers 13 residues.

The chain carries TRBV7-9 and TRBJ1-6; D is ambiguous. Germline CDR1 and CDR2: SEHNR and FQNEAQ (reference sequence). Trimming pared 3 bases from V and 11 bases from J, leaving 8 bases between. This CDR3 is built from 12 residues. CDR3 DNA sequence: TGTGCCAGCAGCTTGTGGGCGGCACCCCTCCACTTT. Translated, it gives CASSLWAAPLHF. The whole variable domain, remainder taken from reference TRBV7-9 and TRBJ1-6, is DTGVSQNPRHKITKRGQNVTFRCDPISEHNRLYWYRQTLGQGPEFLTYFQNEAQLEKSRLLSDRFSAERPKGSFSTLEIQRTEQGDSAMYLCASSLWAAPLHFGNGTRLTVT.